This T cell receptor (beta chain) stems from a study of T cell responses to AZD1222 COVID-19 vaccine. TCRdb keeps only in-frame clones here, not all; method: immunoSEQ multiplex PCR. Of 140,000 to 150,000 clones listed, about 87% were seen once; the top ten hold around 15%. V lost 3 bases, J lost 9 bases, and 12 bases lay in between. CDR1 KGHSH and CDR2 LQKENI come from the germline V gene. CDR3 length: 13 amino acids. This chain uses TRBV18 with TRBJ1-5; D not resolved. The sequencing here drew on peripheral blood, taken on day 0 of AZD1222 vaccination. The TCR sequence derives from an adult in good health. In DNA, the CDR3 is TGTGCCAGCTCACCGGAGGTGGAACGGCCCCAGCATTTT. This translates into CASSPEVERPQHF.